Listed below are T cell receptor beta chains from one sample, sequenced in a study of siplizumab effects on memory and regulatory T cells. Clones were read by immunoSEQ multiplex PCR, and TCRdb kept only the in-frame ones, dropping some. The sample has 85,000 to 120,000 clones, about 90% seen once. Sequenced: CD4+ T cells sorted from blood. Receptor source: a human donor in good health. Both conserved end residues are part of each CDR3. D genes are given only for firm matches.

D: TRBD2
J: TRBJ2-1
V: TRBV27
CDR3: CASVSGLRGGDEQFF

D: TRBD2
J: TRBJ2-3
V: TRBV10-3
CDR3: CAISLAGGFEGTDTQYF

D: .
J: TRBJ2-7
V: TRBV27
CDR3: CASSPLDTLENYEQYF

D: TRBD1
J: TRBJ2-1
V: TRBV5-1
CDR3: CASSLLTGGRNEQFF

D: TRBD2
J: TRBJ2-1
V: TRBV7-6
CDR3: CASSYSGTFSNEQFF

D: .
J: TRBJ1-2
V: TRBV11-2
CDR3: CASSLDRSYGYTF

D: .
J: TRBJ2-2
V: TRBV6-1
CDR3: CASSEYLANTGELFF

D: .
J: TRBJ2-5
V: TRBV6-5
CDR3: CASSRGLEETQYF

D: .
J: TRBJ2-7
V: TRBV6-5
CDR3: CASKGSYEQYF

D: .
J: TRBJ2-2
V: TRBV5-1
CDR3: CASSLGGTNTGELFF

D: .
J: TRBJ2-7
V: TRBV28
CDR3: CASSAPPFGATTYYEQYF

D: .
J: TRBJ1-1
V: TRBV7-2
CDR3: CASSLFSRYEAFF

D: TRBD1
J: TRBJ2-3
V: TRBV7-6
CDR3: CASSHHSGTGSIGMAQYF

D: .
J: TRBJ2-7
V: TRBV7-8
CDR3: CASSSDWISHEQYF

D: .
J: TRBJ2-1
V: TRBV19
CDR3: CASSAWPRSNNEQFF

D: TRBD1
J: TRBJ1-2
V: TRBV28
CDR3: CASSGQSYGYTF

D: TRBD1
J: TRBJ2-7
V: TRBV5-6
CDR3: CASSFVGTGTYEQYF

D: .
J: TRBJ2-7
V: TRBV5-6
CDR3: CASRIAGSPSYEQYF

D: .
J: TRBJ2-1
V: TRBV28
CDR3: CASSPQGQEPRDEQFF

D: .
J: TRBJ2-1
V: TRBV9
CDR3: CASNRALPNNEQFF

D: .
J: TRBJ2-4
V: TRBV19
CDR3: CASTLGGRGRGVDIQYF

D: TRBD2
J: TRBJ2-2
V: TRBV7-8
CDR3: CASSPISGSVAGELFF

D: TRBD2
J: TRBJ2-7
V: TRBV7-2
CDR3: CASSLMAIAGGAYEQYF

D: TRBD2
J: TRBJ2-7
V: TRBV28
CDR3: CASSPPRGGSEQYF

D: .
J: TRBJ2-2
V: TRBV18
CDR3: CASSPQPGVGELFF

D: .
J: TRBJ1-1
V: TRBV5-4
CDR3: CASSAGYTEAFF

D: .
J: TRBJ1-5
V: TRBV28
CDR3: CASSLSGGTYSNQPQHF

D: .
J: TRBJ2-2
V: TRBV11-3
CDR3: CASSSNGGLTGELFF

D: .
J: TRBJ1-1
V: TRBV14
CDR3: CASSQGGVNTEAFF

D: .
J: TRBJ1-5
V: TRBV6-5
CDR3: CASSEDLQPQHF

D: .
J: TRBJ1-1
V: TRBV4-2
CDR3: CASSPSSREVGTEAFF

D: TRBD1
J: TRBJ1-5
V: TRBV29-1
CDR3: CSVHTGEGQPQHF

D: .
J: TRBJ2-5
V: TRBV4-2
CDR3: CASSLKPQETQYF